This T cell receptor beta chain was captured by sequencing in a study of response to subunit inactivated influenza vaccine. Study-wide points: Every seasonal influenza vaccination brings in few new T cells, the authors suggested.

CDR1 GTSNPN and CDR2 SVGIG come from the germline V gene (reference sequence). V gave up 3 bases and J gave up 1 base, with 16 bases separating them. This CDR3 is built from 16 residues. TCRdb redid the calling of the RT-PCR reads with MiXCR, one entry per CDR3 protein. The table has some 570,000 distinct CDR3 sequences, roughly 12% seen once. About this clonotype itself: Its antigen is not known.

These data also featured in a second study, about T cells expressing NK-cell markers. From that second work: Synthesis of TCR beta cDNA relied on 5'RACE template switching carrying UMIs. Eight donors were sequenced, seven testing HCMV-seropositive and one testing seronegative. For several experiments, T cell sorting was restricted to the alpha-beta TCR population by means of an anti-gamma-delta TCR antibody. The CD3+CD56-NKG2C+ fraction of a handful of donors was also led by these clonotypes.

This receptor was obtained from a man aged 50-60 years who received an inactivated influenza vaccine. This rearrangement joins TRBV30 to TRBJ2-1; D is possibly TRBD1 (6 bases). The starting material was PBMCs from blood, obtained on the day of vaccination. The CDR3 protein is CAWSYIQGTSYNEQFF. CDR3 nucleotides: TGTGCCTGGAGCTATATCCAGGGGACGTCCTACAATGAGCAGTTCTTC.